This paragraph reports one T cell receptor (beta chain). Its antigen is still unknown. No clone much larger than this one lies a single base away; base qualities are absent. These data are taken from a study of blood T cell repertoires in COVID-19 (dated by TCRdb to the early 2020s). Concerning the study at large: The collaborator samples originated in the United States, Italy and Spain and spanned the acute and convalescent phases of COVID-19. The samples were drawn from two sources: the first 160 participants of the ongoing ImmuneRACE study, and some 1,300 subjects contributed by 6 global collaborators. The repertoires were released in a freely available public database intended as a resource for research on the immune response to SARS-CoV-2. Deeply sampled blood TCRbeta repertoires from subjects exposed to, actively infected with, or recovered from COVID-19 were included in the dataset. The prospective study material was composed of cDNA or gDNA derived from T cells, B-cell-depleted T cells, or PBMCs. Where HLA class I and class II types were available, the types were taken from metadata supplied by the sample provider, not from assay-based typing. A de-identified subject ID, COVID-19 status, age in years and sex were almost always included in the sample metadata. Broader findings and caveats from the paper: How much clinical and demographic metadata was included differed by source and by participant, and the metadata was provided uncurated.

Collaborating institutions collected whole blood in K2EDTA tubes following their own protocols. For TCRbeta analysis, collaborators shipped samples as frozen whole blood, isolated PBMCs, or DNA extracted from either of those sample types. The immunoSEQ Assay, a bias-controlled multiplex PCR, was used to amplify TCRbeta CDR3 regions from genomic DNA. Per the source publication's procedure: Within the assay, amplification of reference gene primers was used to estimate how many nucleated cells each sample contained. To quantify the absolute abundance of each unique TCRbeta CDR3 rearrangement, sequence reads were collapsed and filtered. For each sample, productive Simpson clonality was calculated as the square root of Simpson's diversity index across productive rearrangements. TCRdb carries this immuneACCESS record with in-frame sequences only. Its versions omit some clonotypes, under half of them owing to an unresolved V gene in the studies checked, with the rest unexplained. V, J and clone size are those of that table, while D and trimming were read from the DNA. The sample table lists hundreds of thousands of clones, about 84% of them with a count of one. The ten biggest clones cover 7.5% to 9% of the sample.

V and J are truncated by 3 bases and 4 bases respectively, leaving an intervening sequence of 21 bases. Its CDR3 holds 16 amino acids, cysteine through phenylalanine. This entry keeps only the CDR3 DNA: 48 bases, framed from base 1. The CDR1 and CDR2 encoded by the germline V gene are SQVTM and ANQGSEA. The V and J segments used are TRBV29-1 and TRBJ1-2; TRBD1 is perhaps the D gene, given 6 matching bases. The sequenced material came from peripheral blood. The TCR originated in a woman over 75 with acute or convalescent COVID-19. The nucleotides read TGCAGCGTTGACGATCCGGTAGGCAGGGGCGCCTATGGCTACACCTTC. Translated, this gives CSVDDPVGRGAYGYTF.